This TCR beta chain was recovered during a study of OX40 agonist ivuxolimab in advanced cancers. Profiling relied on immunoSEQ multiplex PCR, and the TCRdb table lists in-frame clones only, not all of them. The data contain more than 80,000 clones, under 90% of them singletons. The germline gives CDR1 MNHEY, CDR2 SMNVEV (reference sequence). The length of the CDR3 is 15 residues. Germline trimming cut 5 bases from V and 6 bases from J; bases unmatched to any gene: 13. As for this clone: Antigen: not known.

Overall study results and limits: Among expanded peripheral T cells, antigen specificity went undetermined.

The specimen comprised CD4+ or CD8+ T cells sorted from blood, sampled in a trial of the OX40 agonist ivuxolimab. This receptor was taken from an adult with an advanced solid tumor such as melanoma, head and neck, liver or kidney cancer. The rearrangement links TRBV27 to TRBJ2-7; 7 nucleotides align to TRBD2. CDR3 sequence reads: CASSGAGSGRVEQYF. The CDR3 nucleotides read TGTGCCAGCAGTGGAGCGGGGTCAGGGAGGGTCGAGCAGTACTTC.